This T cell receptor beta chain appears in the sequencing data of a study of shared T cell receptors in the human thymus. This table comes from immunoSEQ multiplex PCR, and its TCRdb copy is limited to in-frame clones, with some not included. The data hold 540,000 or so clones, with approximately 78% observed a single time. Germline CDR1 MNHNS, CDR2 SASEGT. V lost 6 bases and J lost 0, with 12 bases in between. This CDR3 spans 14 amino acids. The sample also formed part of further work on human thymus T cells. That paper states: Congenital heart defects were the reason for the corrective surgery that the donors, healthy Finnish infants, were having. Resections were taken during corrective heart surgery, and the thymus tissue came from these. There appeared to be biased usage of V and J genes in thymic and blood repertoires. Unrelated individuals had highly overlapping thymic repertoires, as reported in related research.

Sequenced: thymocytes. This rearrangement joins TRBV6-1 to TRBJ2-7; D remains ambiguous. The TCR comes from a boy in the first two years of life with a congenital heart defect. Here the CDR3 DNA reads TGTGCCAGCAGAACACGTAATCCCTCCTACGAGCAGTACTTC. Translated: CASRTRNPSYEQYF.